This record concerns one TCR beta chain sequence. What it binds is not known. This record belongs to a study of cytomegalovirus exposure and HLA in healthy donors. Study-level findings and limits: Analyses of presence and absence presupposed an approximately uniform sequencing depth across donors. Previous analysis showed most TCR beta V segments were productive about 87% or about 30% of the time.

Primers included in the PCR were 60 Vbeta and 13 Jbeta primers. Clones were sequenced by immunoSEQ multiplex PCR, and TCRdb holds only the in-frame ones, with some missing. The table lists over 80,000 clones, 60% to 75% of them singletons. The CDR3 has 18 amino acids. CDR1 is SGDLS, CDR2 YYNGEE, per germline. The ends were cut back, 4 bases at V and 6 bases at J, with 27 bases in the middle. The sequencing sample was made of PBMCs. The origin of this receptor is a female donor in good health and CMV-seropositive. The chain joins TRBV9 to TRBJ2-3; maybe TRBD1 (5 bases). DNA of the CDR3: TGTGCCAGCAGCCCCCGTACGACCATAGGGGTATCGGTGGATACGCAGTATTTT. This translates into CASSPRTTIGVSVDTQYF.